This T cell receptor beta chain was sequenced in a study of human T cells and chemical hapten exposure. Study overall: A 2 cm by 2 cm inner upper arm patch received 2% DPC for sensitization.

This clonotype was seen many times. TCRdb ran MiXCR on the RACE reads and lists one entry per CDR3 protein. The sample has 300,000 to 400,000 distinct CDR3 sequences; approximately 5.1% are singletons. Time point noted: pre-sensitization, week 0. The treatment was: therapeutic diphenylcyclopropenone sensitization with weekly scalp DPC. The study extracted total RNA from unfractionated whole blood. Trimming took off 2 bases at V and 4 bases at J, with 6 bases between the two ends. The CDR3 runs to 14 residues. The V gene's germline CDR1 is SGHTA and CDR2 FQGNSA. The chain combines TRBV7-2 with TRBJ1-6; D unclear. The sequencing here drew on whole blood, taken in connection with sensitization to the hapten diphenylcyclopropenone (DPC). This receptor was obtained from a woman between 45 and 60 years old with alopecia areata. Some clones in this sample may be carry-over from other donors' samples. The CDR3 sequence: CASSLSTYNSPLHF. The CDR3 nucleotides are TGTGCCAGCAGCTTATCAACTTATAATTCACCCCTCCACTTT.